Listed here is a single T cell receptor (beta chain). Trimming removed 5 bases from V and 0 bases from J, with 11 bases in between. CDR3 length: 14 residues. The germline CDR1 and CDR2 sequences are MNHEY and SMNVEV (reference sequence). Authors' analysis steps: The authors estimated nucleated cell counts from reference gene primer amplification. Only in-frame clones appear in the TCRdb table, and some are missing; sequencing was by immunoSEQ multiplex PCR. V and J calls and clone size are as listed in that table; D and trimming were resolved from the DNA. The repertoire consists of some 250,000 clones, with around 84% occurring once and the leading ten covering less than 5%. The data are from a study of blood T cell repertoires in COVID-19. Study-level background: From the United States, Italy and Spain came samples of acute and convalescent COVID-19. Nucleic acid was either cDNA or gDNA, and it came from T cells, B-cell-depleted T cells, or PBMCs.

This clonotype was sampled from a man aged 55 to 70 with acute or convalescent COVID-19. The chain is built from TRBV27 and TRBJ2-7, with a weak D call TRBD2 (6 bases). The sequenced sample consisted of peripheral blood. Here the CDR3 reads CASSPGLNSYEQYF. The CDR3 DNA reads as TGTGCCAGCAGTCCCGGACTAAACTCCTACGAGCAGTACTTC.